The present TCR beta chain was sequenced within a study of cytomegalovirus exposure and HLA in healthy donors. Regarding the study as a whole: TCR beta sequences reportedly predicted the HLA-A and HLA-B alleles of most subjects accurately. V- and J-gene trimming in TCR beta was tied to a missense DCLRE1C variant by an analysis performed later.

The germline gives CDR1 SGDLS, CDR2 YYNGEE. CDR3 length: 14 residues. Deletions cut 0 bases from V and 4 bases from J, with 10 bases between. 60 Vbeta and 13 Jbeta primers were used in PCR. TCRdb's copy holds only in-frame clones and misses some; the assay was immunoSEQ multiplex PCR. The table records about 130,000 clones, around 84% of them present only once. This clone was counted once. Antigen: not known. The sample taken for sequencing was PBMCs. The receptor was isolated from a young woman in good health and CMV-seropositive. V gene TRBV9 combines with J gene TRBJ1-2; a possible D gene is TRBD1 (6 bases). This CDR3 reads CASSVAGESYGYTF. DNA for the CDR3: TGTGCCAGCAGCGTAGCAGGGGAGAGCTATGGCTACACCTTC.